This passage covers 8 T cell receptor beta chains from one sample sequenced in a study of blood T cell repertoires in COVID-19. Measured with immunoSEQ multiplex PCR; TCRdb has only the in-frame clones, and not every one. The sample lists 150,000 or so clones, more than 80% occurring once. The sequenced material came from peripheral blood. These receptors all stem from a young man with COVID-19, enrolled during active disease.

The chain has TRBV27 and TRBJ1-6; unclear D gene. The CDR3 runs 18 residues. Looked up from germline, CDR1 is MNHEY and CDR2 is SMNVEV (reference sequence). The V end was cut by 5 bases, the J end by 0 bases, with 17 bases between. The chain's CDR3 is CASSGSQLASSYNSPLHF. DNA for the CDR3: TGTGCCAGCAGTGGCTCGCAATTGGCCAGCTCCTATAATTCACCCCTCCACTTT.

The J gene is TRBJ2-2, the V gene TRBV6-5, with D possibly matching TRBD1 (6 bases). Per germline, CDR1 MNHEY and CDR2 SVGAGI. The CDR3 contains 14 residues. Trimming pared 7 bases from V and 4 bases from J, leaving 13 bases between. The DNA for the CDR3 is TGTGCCAGCATATCAGGGGACGGCACCGGGGAGCTGTTTTTT. As protein: CASISGDGTGELFF.

This clone was seen only a few times. The chain recombines TRBV7-3 with TRBJ1-6; 8 nucleotides agree with TRBD1. This CDR3 has 13 amino acids. The germline V gene encodes CDR1 SGHTA and CDR2 FQGTGA. The J segment lost 11 bases and the V segment lost 5 bases, leaving 5 bases of the junction unmatched. CDR3 protein: CASSLRQGTPLHF. As DNA, the CDR3 is TGTGCCAGCAGCCTCCGACAGGGGACACCCCTCCACTTT.

The gene calls are TRBV19 and TRBJ1-1; TRBD1 matches at 7 bases. The CDR3 has 15 residues. V lost 4 bases, J lost 1 base, and 6 bases stayed unmatched. From germline, CDR1 is LNHDA and CDR2 SQIVND (reference sequence). The CDR3 nucleotides read TGTGCCAGTAGTAACTTACAGGGGCGGAACACTGAAGCTTTCTTT. This gives the protein CASSNLQGRNTEAFF.

The J gene is TRBJ2-5, the V gene TRBV7-2; maybe TRBD2 (5 bases). Germline V gives CDR1 SGHTA, CDR2 FQGNSA. This CDR3 contains 15 residues. V dropped 3 bases and J dropped 5 bases, with 16 bases sitting between them. The CDR3: CASSFFRGGGETQYF. CDR3 coding DNA: TGTGCCAGCAGCTTCTTTCGTGGAGGCGGGGAGACCCAGTACTTC.

V usage is TRBV28 and J usage is TRBJ2-5; possible D gene TRBD2, 6 bases. The V and J ends lost 10 bases and 4 bases respectively, with 22 bases between them. Germline loops: CDR1 MDHEN, CDR2 SYDVKM. The CDR3 length is 15 residues. The CDR3 reads CAIKRRGTRGETQYF. The DNA of the CDR3 is TGTGCCATCAAAAGGCGGGGTACACGCGGAGAGACCCAGTACTTC.

J is TRBJ1-2 and V is TRBV30; D call uncertain. Germline loops: CDR1 GTSNPN, CDR2 SVGIG (reference sequence). Trimming took off 0 bases at V and 2 bases at J, with 10 bases between the two ends. The CDR3 contains 14 residues. The CDR3 DNA reads TGTGCCTGGAGTGTACGAGGTTACAACTATGGCTACACCTTC. Residues: CAWSVRGYNYGYTF. Full variable domain (outside the CDR3, taken from reference TRBV30 and TRBJ1-2): SQTIHQWPATLVQPVGSPLSLECTVEGTSNPNLYWYRQAAGRGLQLLFYSVGIGQISSEVPQNLSASRPQDRQFILSSKKLLLSDSGFYLCAWSVRGYNYGYTFGSGTRLTVV.

The chain has TRBV7-3 and TRBJ2-5; TRBD2 matches at 11 bases. Germline CDR1 SGHTA, CDR2 FQGTGA. With 0 bases clipped from V and 1 base from J, the junction kept 1 base outside the gene matches. CDR3 length: 16 amino acids. Here the CDR3 reads CASSLTGLAAQETQYF. Written as DNA, the CDR3 is TGTGCCAGCAGCTTAACGGGACTAGCGGCCCAAGAGACCCAGTACTTC.